A selection of T cell receptor beta chains follows, all from one sample in a study of blood T cell repertoires in COVID-19. Measured with immunoSEQ multiplex PCR; TCRdb has only the in-frame clones, and not every one. The sample lists approximately 260,000 clones, approximately 90% occurring once. The sequencing input was peripheral blood. These receptors were collected from a man between 60 and 75 years old who had recovered from COVID-19. Each CDR3 is given with its conserved first and last residue. Fields, in order: D gene, clone size, J gene, V gene, CDR3 protein, CDR3 DNA. A D gene is named only where the DNA matches it firmly. The listing skips clone size in some rows; elsewhere it reads once, few, many or a size class.

d_gene: NA; abundance: NA; j_gene: TRBJ2-3; v_gene: TRBV7-9; CDR3aa: CASSPRSSTDTQYF; CDR3nt: TGTGCCAGCAGCCCCCGTTCGAGCACAGATACGCAGTATTTT
d_gene: TRBD2; abundance: once; j_gene: TRBJ2-7; v_gene: TRBV5-6; CDR3aa: CASSAGTNEQYF; CDR3nt: TGTGCCAGCAGCGCGGGGACTAACGAGCAGTACTTC
d_gene: NA; abundance: NA; j_gene: TRBJ1-5; v_gene: TRBV6-6; CDR3aa: CASSYYFNQPQHF; CDR3nt: TGTGCCAGCAGTTACTACTTCAATCAGCCCCAGCATTTT
d_gene: TRBD1; abundance: NA; j_gene: TRBJ1-2; v_gene: TRBV9; CDR3aa: CASSVGTGGGYGYTF; CDR3nt: TGTGCCAGCAGCGTTGGGACAGGGGGCGGCTATGGCTACACCTTC
d_gene: TRBD1; abundance: NA; j_gene: TRBJ1-1; v_gene: TRBV28; CDR3aa: CASSPADRVGTFF; CDR3nt: TGTGCCAGCAGTCCCGCTGACAGGGTAGGAACTTTCTTT
d_gene: NA; abundance: NA; j_gene: TRBJ2-1; v_gene: TRBV24-1; CDR3aa: CATSEARQGSYNEQFF; CDR3nt: TGTGCCACCAGTGAGGCCCGACAAGGTTCCTACAATGAGCAGTTCTTC
d_gene: NA; abundance: once; j_gene: TRBJ1-1; v_gene: TRBV18; CDR3aa: CASSPQGATEAFF; CDR3nt: TGTGCCAGCTCACCACAGGGAGCCACTGAAGCTTTCTTT
d_gene: NA; abundance: NA; j_gene: TRBJ1-2; v_gene: TRBV5-6; CDR3aa: CASSLYQLTANYGYTF; CDR3nt: TGTGCCAGCAGCTTGTATCAACTGACAGCTAACTATGGCTACACCTTC
d_gene: NA; abundance: few; j_gene: TRBJ1-5; v_gene: TRBV10-2; CDR3aa: CASSGQGNQPQHF; CDR3nt: TGCGCCAGCAGTGGACAGGGCAATCAGCCCCAGCATTTT
d_gene: NA; abundance: NA; j_gene: TRBJ1-1; v_gene: TRBV9; CDR3aa: CASSVDGGSNFEAFF; CDR3nt: TGTGCCAGCAGCGTAGACGGGGGGAGTAACTTTGAAGCTTTCTTT
d_gene: TRBD1; abundance: NA; j_gene: TRBJ1-5; v_gene: TRBV27; CDR3aa: CASSLTRRQGPGQPQHF; CDR3nt: TGTGCCAGCAGTTTAACACGAAGACAGGGCCCGGGGCAGCCCCAGCATTTT
d_gene: TRBD2; abundance: NA; j_gene: TRBJ2-3; v_gene: TRBV5-1; CDR3aa: CASSLVGGGQDTQYF; CDR3nt: TGCGCCAGCAGCTTGGTCGGGGGGGGCCAGGATACGCAGTATTTT
d_gene: NA; abundance: NA; j_gene: TRBJ1-6; v_gene: TRBV6-5; CDR3aa: CASSYGGSPLHF; CDR3nt: TGTGCCAGCAGTTATGGCGGTTCACCCCTCCACTTT
d_gene: TRBD1; abundance: NA; j_gene: TRBJ1-1; v_gene: TRBV29-1; CDR3aa: CSVGQGASTEAFF; CDR3nt: TGCAGCGTTGGACAGGGGGCGAGCACTGAAGCTTTCTTT
d_gene: TRBD1; abundance: once; j_gene: TRBJ1-2; v_gene: TRBV4-2; CDR3aa: CASSQGDRDYGYTF; CDR3nt: TGTGCCAGCAGCCAAGGGGACAGGGACTATGGCTACACCTTC
d_gene: TRBD1; abundance: few; j_gene: TRBJ1-5; v_gene: TRBV2; CDR3aa: CASIRQGGQPQHF; CDR3nt: TGTGCCAGCATCAGACAGGGGGGTCAGCCCCAGCATTTT
d_gene: TRBD1; abundance: NA; j_gene: TRBJ1-5; v_gene: TRBV30; CDR3aa: CAWSGGQGQPQHF; CDR3nt: TGTGCCTGGAGTGGTGGACAGGGCCAGCCCCAGCATTTT
d_gene: TRBD1; abundance: NA; j_gene: TRBJ1-2; v_gene: TRBV6-5; CDR3aa: CASRAAGGFHGYTF; CDR3nt: TGTGCCAGCAGGGCGGCAGGGGGTTTTCATGGCTACACCTTC
d_gene: NA; abundance: NA; j_gene: TRBJ1-4; v_gene: TRBV6-1; CDR3aa: CASSEAIRVTNEKLFF; CDR3nt: TGTGCCAGCAGTGAAGCTATCCGTGTAACTAATGAAAAACTGTTTTTT
d_gene: NA; abundance: NA; j_gene: TRBJ2-5; v_gene: TRBV3-1/TRBV3-2; CDR3aa: CASSQDTAGRQTQYF; CDR3nt: TGTGCCAGCAGCCAAGATACGGCAGGGAGGCAGACCCAGTACTTC
d_gene: TRBD1; abundance: NA; j_gene: TRBJ1-3; v_gene: TRBV9; CDR3aa: CASSDGTGLNTIYF; CDR3nt: TGTGCCAGCAGCGATGGGACAGGTTTGAACACCATATATTTT
d_gene: TRBD1; abundance: few; j_gene: TRBJ2-7; v_gene: TRBV3-1/TRBV3-2; CDR3aa: CASSPSPGQGSYEQYF; CDR3nt: TGTGCCAGCAGCCCGTCACCGGGACAGGGGTCGTACGAGCAGTACTTC
d_gene: TRBD2; abundance: NA; j_gene: TRBJ2-7; v_gene: TRBV3-1/TRBV3-2; CDR3aa: CASSREAGGGLRQYF; CDR3nt: TGTGCCAGCAGCCGGGAAGCGGGGGGGGGCCTTCGGCAGTACTTC
d_gene: NA; abundance: NA; j_gene: TRBJ1-1; v_gene: TRBV5-1; CDR3aa: CASSSTADNTEAFF; CDR3nt: TGCGCCAGCAGCTCGACGGCGGATAACACTGAAGCTTTCTTT
d_gene: NA; abundance: NA; j_gene: TRBJ1-2; v_gene: TRBV9; CDR3aa: CASSSLEGGKLANYGYTF; CDR3nt: TGTGCCAGCAGCTCACTGGAGGGGGGGAAACTAGCTAACTATGGCTACACCTTC
d_gene: NA; abundance: few; j_gene: TRBJ2-2; v_gene: TRBV5-1; CDR3aa: CASSLGLQTTGELFF; CDR3nt: TGCGCCAGCAGCTTGGGACTACAAACCACCGGGGAGCTGTTTTTT
d_gene: TRBD1; abundance: few; j_gene: TRBJ1-2; v_gene: TRBV24-1; CDR3aa: CATSDPDRGYGYTF; CDR3nt: TGTGCCACCAGTGACCCGGACAGGGGCTATGGCTACACCTTC
d_gene: NA; abundance: NA; j_gene: TRBJ2-2; v_gene: TRBV15; CDR3aa: CATSRVRQYTGELFF; CDR3nt: TGTGCCACCAGCAGAGTTAGACAATACACCGGGGAGCTGTTTTTT
d_gene: TRBD2; abundance: NA; j_gene: TRBJ2-3; v_gene: TRBV7-8; CDR3aa: CASSLVAGSSTDTQYF; CDR3nt: TGTGCCAGCAGCTTAGTAGCGGGGAGTAGCACAGATACGCAGTATTTT
d_gene: TRBD1; abundance: NA; j_gene: TRBJ1-2; v_gene: TRBV19; CDR3aa: CASSRGQGPYGYTF; CDR3nt: TGTGCCAGTAGTAGGGGACAGGGACCCTATGGCTACACCTTC
d_gene: TRBD1; abundance: once; j_gene: TRBJ2-1; v_gene: TRBV11-2; CDR3aa: CASSPRGGQGNEQFF; CDR3nt: TGTGCCAGCAGCCCAAGAGGGGGACAGGGAAATGAGCAGTTCTTC
d_gene: NA; abundance: NA; j_gene: TRBJ1-2; v_gene: TRBV29-1; CDR3aa: CSAGSSTNYGYTF; CDR3nt: TGCAGCGCCGGATCTAGTACTAACTATGGCTACACCTTC
d_gene: NA; abundance: NA; j_gene: TRBJ2-1; v_gene: TRBV5-8; CDR3aa: CASTLTEQFF; CDR3nt: TGTGCCAGCACCCTTACAGAGCAGTTCTTC
d_gene: TRBD1; abundance: NA; j_gene: TRBJ1-5; v_gene: TRBV5-1; CDR3aa: CASSFTGQANQPQHF; CDR3nt: TGCGCCAGCAGCTTTACGGGACAGGCAAATCAGCCCCAGCATTTT
d_gene: TRBD1; abundance: NA; j_gene: TRBJ1-1; v_gene: TRBV5-1; CDR3aa: CASSRQGSEAFF; CDR3nt: TGCGCCAGCAGCCGACAGGGATCTGAAGCTTTCTTT
d_gene: NA; abundance: few; j_gene: TRBJ1-2; v_gene: TRBV28; CDR3aa: CASGIRQVHYGYTF; CDR3nt: TGTGCCAGCGGTATTCGACAGGTCCACTATGGCTACACCTTC
d_gene: TRBD1; abundance: NA; j_gene: TRBJ1-2; v_gene: TRBV6-5; CDR3aa: CASSPGTGLVYGYTF; CDR3nt: TGTGCCAGCAGCCCCGGGACAGGGTTAGTCTATGGCTACACCTTC
d_gene: NA; abundance: NA; j_gene: TRBJ1-4; v_gene: TRBV7-9; CDR3aa: CASSLLGAQLFF; CDR3nt: TGTGCCAGCAGCTTATTAGGGGCTCAACTGTTTTTT
d_gene: NA; abundance: NA; j_gene: TRBJ1-1; v_gene: TRBV5-4; CDR3aa: CASSPDDRIWTEAFF; CDR3nt: TGTGCCAGCAGCCCAGACGACAGGATATGGACTGAAGCTTTCTTT
d_gene: TRBD1; abundance: NA; j_gene: TRBJ1-6; v_gene: TRBV4-1; CDR3aa: CASSQDRGWNSPLHF; CDR3nt: TGCGCCAGCAGCCAGGACAGGGGTTGGAATTCACCCCTCCACTTT
d_gene: NA; abundance: NA; j_gene: TRBJ2-7; v_gene: TRBV7-2; CDR3aa: CASSLQGYEQYF; CDR3nt: TGTGCCAGCAGCTTACAGGGATACGAGCAGTACTTC
d_gene: NA; abundance: few; j_gene: TRBJ2-6; v_gene: TRBV6-6; CDR3aa: CATPRAAGANVLTF; CDR3nt: TGTGCCACTCCCAGGGCAGCTGGGGCCAACGTCCTGACTTTC
d_gene: TRBD1; abundance: NA; j_gene: TRBJ2-3; v_gene: TRBV6-2/TRBV6-3; CDR3aa: CASSYLLTGADTQYF; CDR3nt: TGTGCCAGCAGTTACCTTCTTACAGGGGCCGATACGCAGTATTTT
d_gene: NA; abundance: NA; j_gene: TRBJ1-6; v_gene: TRBV10-3; CDR3aa: CAISDSGRNNSPLHF; CDR3nt: TGTGCCATCAGTGATTCGGGGAGAAATAATTCACCCCTCCACTTT
d_gene: TRBD2; abundance: NA; j_gene: TRBJ2-1; v_gene: TRBV3-1/TRBV3-2; CDR3aa: CASSRTSGPYRSEQFF; CDR3nt: TGTGCCAGCAGCCGGACTAGCGGGCCCTATCGGTCGGAGCAGTTCTTC
d_gene: TRBD1; abundance: NA; j_gene: TRBJ2-3; v_gene: TRBV10-3; CDR3aa: CAIRGTGGTDTQYF; CDR3nt: TGTGCCATCAGGGGGACAGGGGGCACAGATACGCAGTATTTT
d_gene: NA; abundance: NA; j_gene: TRBJ2-7; v_gene: TRBV3-1/TRBV3-2; CDR3aa: CASSHGRDTGIYEQYF; CDR3nt: TGTGCCAGCAGCCACGGAAGGGATACAGGGATCTACGAGCAGTACTTC
d_gene: TRBD1; abundance: NA; j_gene: TRBJ1-2; v_gene: TRBV2; CDR3aa: CASMRQGRNYGYTF; CDR3nt: TGTGCCAGCATGCGACAGGGGCGAAACTATGGCTACACCTTC
d_gene: NA; abundance: NA; j_gene: TRBJ1-2; v_gene: TRBV19; CDR3aa: CASSIWLEGHLHSGYTF; CDR3nt: TGTGCCAGTAGTATCTGGCTAGAGGGACATCTCCACTCGGGCTACACCTTC
d_gene: NA; abundance: once; j_gene: TRBJ1-2; v_gene: TRBV29-1; CDR3aa: CSVGDGDFGYTF; CDR3nt: TGCAGCGTTGGGGATGGGGACTTCGGCTACACCTTC
d_gene: NA; abundance: NA; j_gene: TRBJ1-1; v_gene: TRBV10-3; CDR3aa: CAISAGTLNTEAFF; CDR3nt: TGTGCCATCAGTGCAGGAACACTGAACACTGAAGCTTTCTTT
d_gene: TRBD1; abundance: NA; j_gene: TRBJ2-2; v_gene: TRBV5-1; CDR3aa: CASSTGQVLNTGELFF; CDR3nt: TGCGCCAGCAGCACGGGACAGGTTTTAAACACCGGGGAGCTGTTTTTT
d_gene: TRBD1; abundance: NA; j_gene: TRBJ1-2; v_gene: TRBV4-1; CDR3aa: CASSPNDRGHTF; CDR3nt: TGCGCCAGCAGCCCGAATGACAGGGGCCACACCTTC
d_gene: NA; abundance: NA; j_gene: TRBJ2-1; v_gene: TRBV9; CDR3aa: CASSVGGSTYYKRLFF; CDR3nt: TGTGCCAGCAGCGTAGGGGGCTCCACCTACTACAAAAGGCTGTTCTTC
d_gene: TRBD1; abundance: NA; j_gene: TRBJ1-4; v_gene: TRBV9; CDR3aa: CASSAGTGGRWGEKLFF; CDR3nt: TGTGCCAGCAGCGCCGGGACAGGGGGCCGGTGGGGAGAAAAACTGTTTTTT